This T cell receptor (beta chain) was obtained from a study of T cells after yellow fever vaccination (dated by TCRdb to between 2017 and 2020). A note on the overall study: The SMART-Seq v4 Ultra Low Input RNA kit was used to prepare libraries from fractions with low cell numbers. Bulk PBMC replicates and cell subsets were isolated from blood drawn at multiple timepoints before and after both primary and secondary immunization. To track T-cell clones before and after primary and booster YFV17D yellow fever vaccination, bulk TCR alpha and beta repertoires were sequenced longitudinally. Two healthy male donors, one aged 18 to 30 and one aged 30 to 40 years, made up the cohort.

The CDR3, cysteine through phenylalanine, is 15 amino acids long. The CDR3 DNA has 45 bases and is translated from base 1. The V end loses 6 bases and the J end loses 1 base, and a stretch of 12 bases separates them. The germline V gene sets CDR1 to MDHEN and CDR2 to SYDVKM. TCR cDNA was synthesized by 5'RACE template switching, through which a universal primer site and unique molecular identifiers were introduced. cDNA synthesis was primed from both the TCR alpha and TCR beta constant segments. Library amplification used two PCR steps, and the second PCR step added sample barcodes and sequencing adapters. Sequencing of libraries was performed on Illumina HiSeq 2500 (2x100 bp) or NovaSeq (2x150 bp). For the original study's pipeline: Reads were demultiplexed and collapsed into UMI consensus sequences with MIGEC, and V(D)J alignment was performed with MiXCR. Vaccine-responding clonotypes were defined with edgeR using replicate PBMC samples, requiring FDR below 0.01 and a log2 fold change above 5 up to day 15. Each bulk clonotype received a CD4 or CD8 identity based on whether the sequenced CD4 or CD8 repertoire contained that clonotype at higher abundance. TCRdb ran its own pipeline on the public reads, namely fastp trimming at Q25 and MiXCR clone calling, and kept in-frame beta chains. Each entry merges the rows of one CDR3 protein and shows their most common DNA and genes. The authors' filters were not applied to this entry. The sample includes around 600,000 distinct CDR3 sequences, with more than 9% observed a single time. 14% to 15% of the sample lies in the top ten.

This clonotype was counted at least ten times. Its antigen remains unidentified. Within one base of it there is no much larger clone, and no base qualities were kept. Broad study findings and their caveats: A small share of clonotypes occurred in both CD4 and CD8 compartments, likely arising from convergent recombination. After the booster, most clones that had expanded after primary vaccination were detected again (roughly 96% of CD4 and around nine tenths of CD8), suggesting broad maintenance of memory. Only a couple of donors were included in the study, so the extent to which the findings can be generalized is limited. The secondary T-cell response was found to be weaker but faster than the primary response, with a peak reached on day 5 rather than on day 15. Computational filtering was needed because FACS-sorted repertoires could contain abundant contaminating clonotypes from the bulk population.

Taken with the paper, the label for treatment or condition translates to: live attenuated yellow fever vaccine strain. At each blood-draw timepoint, two biological replicates of bulk PBMCs were collected. A standard Ficoll-Paque protocol was used to isolate PBMCs from peripheral blood. TriZol was used to extract RNA from bulk PBMCs, CD4 and CD8 fractions, and dextramer-positive and dextramer-negative fractions. The chain joins TRBV28 to TRBJ2-2; the D call is possibly TRBD1 or TRBD2, each sharing 5 bases. The receptor was derived from a man aged 25-40 years who received the YFV17D yellow fever vaccine. The sequencing here drew on PBMCs, taken on the day of the yellow fever booster vaccination. The sequenced DNA: TGTGCCAGCAGCCACCGGGGCGAGAACACCGGGGAGCTGTTTTTT. Its product reads: CASSHRGENTGELFF.